This T cell receptor (beta chain) was sequenced for a study of blood T cell repertoires in COVID-19. Turning to the study itself: The analysed material was cDNA or gDNA that came from T cells, B-cell-depleted T cells, or PBMCs.

The ends were cut back, 3 bases at V and 6 bases at J, with 12 bases in the middle. The V gene's germline CDR1 is ENHRY and CDR2 SYGVKD. This CDR3 is built from 14 residues. As processed by the authors: It was from reference gene primer amplification that nucleated cell counts were estimated. The table came from immunoSEQ multiplex PCR; TCRdb's copy has only in-frame clones and leaves some out. For V, J and clone size, that table is used; D and trimming come from the DNA. The profile shows 90,000 to 150,000 clones, 79% of them singletons. The receptor comes from a woman of 80 years or more with acute or convalescent COVID-19. Input material: peripheral blood. This chain links TRBV10-3 with TRBJ1-5; possible D gene TRBD1, 6 bases. CDR3 residues: CAISDRGGGQPQHF. CDR3 sequence (DNA): TGTGCCATCAGTGACAGGGGTGGAGGTCAGCCCCAGCATTTT.